This T cell receptor beta chain was captured by sequencing in a study of radiotherapy plus CTLA-4 blockade in lung cancer. Germline V CDR1 and CDR2: GTSNPN, SVGIG (reference sequence). Unmatched junction bases numbered 10, after V lost 0 bases and J lost 7 bases. The CDR3 totals 15 residues. The repertoire was sequenced with immunoSEQ multiplex PCR; TCRdb's copy has only in-frame clones and lacks some. The table includes approximately 98,000 clones, approximately 78% detected once. Note on this clone: The target antigen is unknown.

Whole-study findings and limits: Expansion of tumor-derived TCR clones was observed in blood after radiotherapy plus ipilimumab.

The chain is built from TRBV30 and TRBJ1-2, with 8 bases identical to TRBD1. The origin of this receptor is a human donor with non-small cell lung cancer who had a partial response to radiotherapy plus ipilimumab. The starting material was peripheral blood, obtained from a patient treated with radiotherapy plus ipilimumab. CDR3 in DNA: TGTGCCTGGAGTGTAAGGGCAGGGGGCACGGGTGGCTACACCTTC. Residues: CAWSVRAGGTGGYTF.